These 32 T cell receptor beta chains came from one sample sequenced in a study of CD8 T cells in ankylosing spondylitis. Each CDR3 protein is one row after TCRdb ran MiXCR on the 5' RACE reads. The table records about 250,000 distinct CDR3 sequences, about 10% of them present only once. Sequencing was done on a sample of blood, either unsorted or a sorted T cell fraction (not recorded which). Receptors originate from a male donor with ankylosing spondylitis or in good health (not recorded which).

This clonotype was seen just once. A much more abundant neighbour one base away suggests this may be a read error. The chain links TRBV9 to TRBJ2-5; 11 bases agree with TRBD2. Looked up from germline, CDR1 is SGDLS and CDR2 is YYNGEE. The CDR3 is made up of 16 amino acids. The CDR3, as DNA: TGTGACAGCAGCCTTGGACTAGCGGGCGCCCAAGAGACCCAGTACTTC. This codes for CDSSLGLAGAQETQYF. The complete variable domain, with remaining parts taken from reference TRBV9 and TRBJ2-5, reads DSGVTQTPKHLITATGQRVTLRCSPRSGDLSVYWYQQSLDQGLQFLIQYYNGEERAKGNILERFSAQQFPDLHSELNLSSLELGDSALYFCDSSLGLAGAQETQYFGPGTRLLVL.

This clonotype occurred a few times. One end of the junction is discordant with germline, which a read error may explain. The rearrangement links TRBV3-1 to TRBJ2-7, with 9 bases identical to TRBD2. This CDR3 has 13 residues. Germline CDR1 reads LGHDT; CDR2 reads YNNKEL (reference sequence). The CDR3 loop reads CASSSSPSGTLRF. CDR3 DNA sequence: TGTGCCAGCAGCTCCTCCCCTAGCGGGACGTTGAGATTC.

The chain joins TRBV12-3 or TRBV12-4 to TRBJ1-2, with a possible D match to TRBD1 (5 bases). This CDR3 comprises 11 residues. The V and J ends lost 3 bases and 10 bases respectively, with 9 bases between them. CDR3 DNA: TGTGCCAGCAGTTTGGGGCAAACCTACACCTTC. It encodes CASSLGQTYTF.

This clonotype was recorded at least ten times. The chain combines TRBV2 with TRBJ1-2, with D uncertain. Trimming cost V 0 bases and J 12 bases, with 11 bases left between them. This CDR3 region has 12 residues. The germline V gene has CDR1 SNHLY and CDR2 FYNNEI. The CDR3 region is CASSEARVMDTF. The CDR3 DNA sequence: TGTGCCAGCAGTGAAGCGCGAGTAATGGACACCTTC.

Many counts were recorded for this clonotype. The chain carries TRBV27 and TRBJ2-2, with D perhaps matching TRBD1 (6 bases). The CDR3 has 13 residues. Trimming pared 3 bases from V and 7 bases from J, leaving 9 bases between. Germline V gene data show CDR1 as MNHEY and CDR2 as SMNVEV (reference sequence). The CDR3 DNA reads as TGTGCCAGCAGTTTCAGGGGAGACGGGGAGCTGTTTTTT. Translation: CASSFRGDGELFF.

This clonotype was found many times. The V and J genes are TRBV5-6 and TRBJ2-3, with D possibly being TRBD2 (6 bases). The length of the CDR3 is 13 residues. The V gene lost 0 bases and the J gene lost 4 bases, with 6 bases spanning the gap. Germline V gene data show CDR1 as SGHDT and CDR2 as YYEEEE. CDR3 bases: TGTGCCAGCAGCTTGGAGCGGGCAGATACGCAGTATTTT. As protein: CASSLERADTQYF.

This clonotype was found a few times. This CDR3 is CATRPGTASTDTQYF. CDR3 DNA sequence: TGTGCCACCAGGCCCGGGACAGCTTCCACAGATACGCAGTATTTT. The chain is built from TRBV15 and TRBJ2-3, with 7 bases lining up with TRBD1. The ends lost 6 bases at V and 2 bases at J; junction bases unmatched: 8. CDR1 and CDR2 from the germline V gene are LNHNV and YYDKDF (reference sequence). The CDR3 runs to 15 residues.

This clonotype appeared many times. The CDR3 bases are TGTGCCAGCAGCCCCCAGTATGGTAGGCTAGCGGAAGAGACCCAGTACTTC. This encodes CASSPQYGRLAEETQYF. This sequence joins TRBV7-2 and TRBJ2-5; TRBD2 agrees at 7 bases. Germline V gene sequence: CDR1 SGHTA, CDR2 FQGNSA. The length of the CDR3 is 17 residues. V trimming: 5 bases; J trimming: 3 bases; junction bases outside the gene matches: 15.

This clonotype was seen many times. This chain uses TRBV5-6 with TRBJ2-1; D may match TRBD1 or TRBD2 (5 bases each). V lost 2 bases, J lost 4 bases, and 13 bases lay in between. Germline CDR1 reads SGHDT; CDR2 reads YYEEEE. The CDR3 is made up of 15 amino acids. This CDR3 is CASSFYPGTYNEQFF. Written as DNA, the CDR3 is TGTGCCAGCAGCTTCTACCCCGGGACGTACAATGAGCAGTTCTTC.

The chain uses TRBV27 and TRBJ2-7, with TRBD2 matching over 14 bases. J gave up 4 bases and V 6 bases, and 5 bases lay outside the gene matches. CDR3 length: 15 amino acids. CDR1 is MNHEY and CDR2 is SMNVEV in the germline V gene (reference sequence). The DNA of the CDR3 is TGTGCCAGCAGGCCTGGGACTAGCGGGGGATACGAGCAGTACTTC. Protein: CASRPGTSGGYEQYF.

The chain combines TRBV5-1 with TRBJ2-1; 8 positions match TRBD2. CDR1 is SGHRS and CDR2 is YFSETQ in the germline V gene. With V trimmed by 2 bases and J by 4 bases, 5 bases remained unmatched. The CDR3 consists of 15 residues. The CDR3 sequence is CASSFTSGLYNEQFF. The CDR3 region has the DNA TGCGCCAGCAGCTTTACTAGCGGTCTTTACAATGAGCAGTTCTTC.

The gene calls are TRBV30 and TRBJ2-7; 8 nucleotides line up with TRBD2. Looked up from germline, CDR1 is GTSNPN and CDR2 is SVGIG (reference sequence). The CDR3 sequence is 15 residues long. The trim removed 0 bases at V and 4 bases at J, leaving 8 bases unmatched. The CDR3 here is CAWSVPGGRYYEQYF. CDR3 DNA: TGTGCCTGGAGTGTACCGGGAGGGAGGTATTACGAGCAGTACTTC.

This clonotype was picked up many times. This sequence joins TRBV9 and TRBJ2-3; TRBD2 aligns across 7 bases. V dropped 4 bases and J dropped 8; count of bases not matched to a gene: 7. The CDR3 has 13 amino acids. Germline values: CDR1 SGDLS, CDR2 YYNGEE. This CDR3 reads CASSPSREGTQYF. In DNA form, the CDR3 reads TGTGCCAGCAGCCCCTCAAGGGAGGGTACGCAGTATTTT.

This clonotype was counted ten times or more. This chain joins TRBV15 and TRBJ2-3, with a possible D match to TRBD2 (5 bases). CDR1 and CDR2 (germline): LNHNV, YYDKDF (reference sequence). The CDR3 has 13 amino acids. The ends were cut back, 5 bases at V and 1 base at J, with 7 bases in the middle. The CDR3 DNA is TGTGCCACCAGCTTGAGGGGCACAGATACGCAGTATTTT. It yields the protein CATSLRGTDTQYF.

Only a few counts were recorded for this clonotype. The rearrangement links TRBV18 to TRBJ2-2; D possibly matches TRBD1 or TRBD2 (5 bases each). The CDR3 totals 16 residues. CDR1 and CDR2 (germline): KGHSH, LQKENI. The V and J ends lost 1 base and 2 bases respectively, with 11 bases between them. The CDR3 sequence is CASSPRAGSNTGELFF. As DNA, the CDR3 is TGTGCCAGCTCACCACGGGCAGGGAGTAACACCGGGGAGCTGTTTTTT. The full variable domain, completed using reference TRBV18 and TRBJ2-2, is NAGVMQNPRHLVRRRGQEARLRCSPMKGHSHVYWYRQLPEEGLKFMVYLQKENIIDESGMPKERFSAEFPKEGPSILRIQQVVRGDSAAYFCASSPRAGSNTGELFFGEGSRLTVL.

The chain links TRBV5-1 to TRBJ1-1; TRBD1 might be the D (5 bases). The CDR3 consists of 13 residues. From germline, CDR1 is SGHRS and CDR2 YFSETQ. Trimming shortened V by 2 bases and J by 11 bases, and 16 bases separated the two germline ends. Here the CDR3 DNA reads TGCGCCAGCAGCTTATTAGGGGAGTTTAGGGCTTTCTTT. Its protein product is CASSLLGEFRAFF.

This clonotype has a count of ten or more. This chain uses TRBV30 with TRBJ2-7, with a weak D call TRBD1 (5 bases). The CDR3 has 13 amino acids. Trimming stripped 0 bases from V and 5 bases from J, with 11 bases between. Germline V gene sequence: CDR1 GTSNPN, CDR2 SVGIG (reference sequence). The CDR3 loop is CAWSVRAGNEQYF. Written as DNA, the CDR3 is TGTGCCTGGAGTGTACGGGCAGGGAACGAGCAGTACTTC.

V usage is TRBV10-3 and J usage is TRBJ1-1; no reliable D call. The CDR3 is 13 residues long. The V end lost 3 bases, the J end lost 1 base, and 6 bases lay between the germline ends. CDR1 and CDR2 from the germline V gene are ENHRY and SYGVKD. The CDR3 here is CAISDGKNTEAFF. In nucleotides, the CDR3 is TGTGCCATCAGTGACGGCAAGAACACTGAAGCTTTCTTT.

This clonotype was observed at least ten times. The CDR3 protein is CASRGQGGREYSYEQYF. Here the CDR3 DNA reads TGTGCCAGCAGGGGCCAGGGGGGCAGGGAGTACTCCTACGAGCAGTACTTC. The chain joins TRBV12-3 or TRBV12-4 to TRBJ2-7, with a possible D match to TRBD1 (7 bases). The germline V and J ends were trimmed by 6 bases and 0 bases, with 21 bases remaining between them. This CDR3 region has 17 residues.

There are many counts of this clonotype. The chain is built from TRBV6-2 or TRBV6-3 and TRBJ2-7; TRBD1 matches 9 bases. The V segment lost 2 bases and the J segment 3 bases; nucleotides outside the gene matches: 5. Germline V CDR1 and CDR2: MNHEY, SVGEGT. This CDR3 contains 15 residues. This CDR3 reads CASSYGDREFYEQYF. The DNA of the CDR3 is TGTGCCAGCAGTTACGGGGACAGGGAATTCTACGAGCAGTACTTC.

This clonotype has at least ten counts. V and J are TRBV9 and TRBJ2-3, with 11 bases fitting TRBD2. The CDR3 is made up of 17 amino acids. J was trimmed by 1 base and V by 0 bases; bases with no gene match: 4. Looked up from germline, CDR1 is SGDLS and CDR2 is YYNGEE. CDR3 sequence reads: CASSVELAGVRTDTQYF. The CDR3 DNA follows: TGTGCCAGCAGCGTAGAACTAGCGGGGGTACGCACAGATACGCAGTATTTT.

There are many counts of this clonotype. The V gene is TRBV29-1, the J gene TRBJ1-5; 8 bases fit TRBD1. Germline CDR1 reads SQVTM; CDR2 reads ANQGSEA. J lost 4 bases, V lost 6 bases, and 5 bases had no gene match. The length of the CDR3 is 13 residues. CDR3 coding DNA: TGCAGCGTAGGACAGGGTGGGAATCAGCCCCAGCATTTT. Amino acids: CSVGQGGNQPQHF.

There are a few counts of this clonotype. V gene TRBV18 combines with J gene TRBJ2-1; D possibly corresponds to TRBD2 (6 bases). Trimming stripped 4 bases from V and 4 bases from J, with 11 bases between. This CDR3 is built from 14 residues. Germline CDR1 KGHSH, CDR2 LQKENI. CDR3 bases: TGTGCCAGCTCACAAAGGAGGGATTACAATGAGCAGTTCTTC. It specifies CASSQRRDYNEQFF.

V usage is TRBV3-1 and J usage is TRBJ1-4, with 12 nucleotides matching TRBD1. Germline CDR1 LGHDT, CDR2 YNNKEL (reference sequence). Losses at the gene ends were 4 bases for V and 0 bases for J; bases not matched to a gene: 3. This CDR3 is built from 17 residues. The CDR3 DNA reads TGTGCCAGCAGCCGAGGGACAGGGGGCACAACTAATGAAAAACTGTTTTTT. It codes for CASSRGTGGTTNEKLFF.

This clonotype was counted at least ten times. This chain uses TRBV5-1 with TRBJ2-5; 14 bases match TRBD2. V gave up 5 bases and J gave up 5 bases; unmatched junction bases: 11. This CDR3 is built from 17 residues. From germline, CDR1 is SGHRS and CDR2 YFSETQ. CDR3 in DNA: TGCGCCAGCAGGATCGGGACTAGCGGGGGTCGCGATGAGACCCAGTACTTC. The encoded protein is CASRIGTSGGRDETQYF.

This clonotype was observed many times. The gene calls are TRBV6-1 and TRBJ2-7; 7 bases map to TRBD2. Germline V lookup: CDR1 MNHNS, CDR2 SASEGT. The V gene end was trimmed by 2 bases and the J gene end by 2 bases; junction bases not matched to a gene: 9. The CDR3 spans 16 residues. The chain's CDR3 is CASSEKGGGGTYEQYF. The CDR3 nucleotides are TGTGCCAGCAGTGAAAAAGGCGGCGGGGGAACCTACGAGCAGTACTTC.

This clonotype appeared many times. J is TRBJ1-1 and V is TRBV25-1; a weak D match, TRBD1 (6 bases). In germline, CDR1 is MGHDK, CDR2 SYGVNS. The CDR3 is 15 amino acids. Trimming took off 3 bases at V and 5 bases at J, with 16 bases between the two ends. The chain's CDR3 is CASSDVGGAETEAFF. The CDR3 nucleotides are TGTGCCAGCAGTGACGTGGGGGGCGCAGAGACTGAAGCTTTCTTT.

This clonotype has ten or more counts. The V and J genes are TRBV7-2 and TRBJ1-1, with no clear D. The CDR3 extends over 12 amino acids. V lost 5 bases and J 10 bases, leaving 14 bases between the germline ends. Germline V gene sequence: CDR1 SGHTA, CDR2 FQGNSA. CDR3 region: CASSPGPGGAFF. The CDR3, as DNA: TGTGCCAGCAGCCCCGGACCAGGAGGAGCTTTCTTT.

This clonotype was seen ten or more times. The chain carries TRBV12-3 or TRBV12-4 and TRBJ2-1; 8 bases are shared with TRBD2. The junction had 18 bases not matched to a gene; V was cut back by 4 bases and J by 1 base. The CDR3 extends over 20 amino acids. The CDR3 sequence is CASSSSLAASSLASYNEQFF. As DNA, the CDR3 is TGTGCCAGCAGTTCCTCACTAGCGGCCAGCTCCCTTGCGTCCTACAATGAGCAGTTCTTC.

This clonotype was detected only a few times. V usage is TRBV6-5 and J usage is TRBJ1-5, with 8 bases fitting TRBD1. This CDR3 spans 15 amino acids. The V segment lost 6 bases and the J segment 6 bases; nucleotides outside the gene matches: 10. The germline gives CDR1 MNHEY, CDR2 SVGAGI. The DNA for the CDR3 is TGTGCCAGCAGGACTCGGACAGGGATGGGTCAGCCCCAGCATTTT. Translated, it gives CASRTRTGMGQPQHF.

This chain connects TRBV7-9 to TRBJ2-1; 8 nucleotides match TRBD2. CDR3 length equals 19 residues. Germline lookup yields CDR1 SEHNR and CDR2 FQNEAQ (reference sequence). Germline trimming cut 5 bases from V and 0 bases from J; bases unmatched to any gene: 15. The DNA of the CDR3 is TGTGCCAGCAGCCTAGGGGGGGGGCGCGGGAGGCGCTCCTACAATGAGCAGTTCTTC. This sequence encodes CASSLGGGRGRRSYNEQFF.

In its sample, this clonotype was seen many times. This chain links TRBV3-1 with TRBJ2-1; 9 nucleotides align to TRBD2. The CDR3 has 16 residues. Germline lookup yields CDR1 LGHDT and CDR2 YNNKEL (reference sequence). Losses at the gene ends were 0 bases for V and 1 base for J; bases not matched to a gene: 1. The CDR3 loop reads CASSQEAGGSYNEQFF. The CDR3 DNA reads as TGTGCCAGCAGCCAAGAAGCGGGGGGTTCCTACAATGAGCAGTTCTTC.